This record covers a single T cell receptor (beta chain). It has no known antigen specificity. Within one base of it there is no much larger clone, and no base qualities were kept. In total, more than 500 healthy bone marrow donors made up the cohort. At the time of sampling, every cohort member was nominally healthy, though immune exposures that went unrecorded were likely present. The donor tested CMV seronegative, placing the donor among the 350 or so seronegative members of the cohort. A peripheral blood sample was collected from each donor, and TCR beta sequencing was performed on peripheral blood mononuclear cells. The Qiagen DNeasy Blood Extraction Kit was used to extract genomic DNA from the blood cell samples. The record originates from a study of cytomegalovirus exposure and HLA in healthy donors (dated by TCRdb to about 2017). At the level of the whole study: An earlier analysis of a few hundred of the donors reported 276 Gb of sequence data and around 100 million unique TCR beta sequences obtained from about 179 million T cells. The study aimed to test whether cataloging public T cell receptors could reveal signatures of past pathogen exposure. To predict cytomegalovirus infection status, the study combined high-throughput TCR immunosequencing, statistical association of individual TCRs with disease status, and machine learning. To study patterns of TCR occurrence, a later analysis re-analyzed previously published TCR beta repertoires from several hundred donors and added high-resolution HLA genotyping. HLA typing included class I and class II loci at four-digit resolution. The number of donors typed differed by locus, with roughly 620-630 for A, B, C, DRB1 and DQB1, around 500 for DQA1, 600 to 610 for DPA1, and roughly 450 for DPB1. In the later analysis, no new phenotypic data were used to find candidate immune exposures; instead, reliance was placed on TCR beta sequences and their occurrence across donors. The study profiled the T cell repertoires of 500 to 800 subjects by immunosequencing and related them to cytomegalovirus serostatus. Across around 400 genotyped donors of the cohort, an average of about 240,000 unique TCR beta nucleotide sequences per donor were sequenced, and roughly 20% of those sequences were non-productive. All discovery cohort repertoires had been generated on a single sequencing platform. Along with the roughly 670-subject first cohort, a separate validation cohort of over a hundred different subjects was used. A later genetic analysis used genome-wide SNP genotypes for about 55% of the 666 donors, treating that subset as a discovery cohort. Alongside the repertoire data, information on donor age, sex, ethnicity and CMV serostatus was compiled. Around 330 gigabases of sequencing data and approximately 92 million unique TCR sequences made up an early release that covered 500 to 700 HLA-typed donors. Among the roughly 400 genotyped donors, about 83% belonged to the genetic ancestry cluster associated with self-reported Caucasian donors. An earlier analysis of 500 to 750 of the donors applied high-throughput TCR beta sequencing to assess whether each TCR beta V gene segment acted as functional or pseudogenic. About 5 DR-DQ haplotypes were handled as single units for association and clustering, since linkage in the cohort was strong. Summary of the overall study and its limitations: According to a later analysis, parvovirus B19, influenza, CMV and Epstein-Barr virus appeared linked to several top co-occurrence clusters. Some IMGT-functional V segments, including TRBV6-2 and TRBV6-3, could not be distinguished by the 87-base-pair reads and were therefore excluded. Because counts were too low, around 17 rarely observed V segments, including chromosome 9 orphons, were left out of the earlier analysis of approximately 580 of the donors. An association between a missense DCLRE1C variant and V-gene and J-gene trimming of TCR beta chains was found in a later genetic analysis and replicated in an independent cohort. CMV serostatus was the only immune exposure information available for the cohort. In a later analysis, around 17,000 TCR beta sequences were associated with specific HLA alleles at a false discovery rate of 0.05. A later analysis found that HLA-associated TCR beta chains were more clonally expanded and had lower generation probabilities than equally common non-associated chains. Roughly uniform sequencing depth across donors was assumed in presence/absence analyses, although this assumption may not hold. Across donors, most TCR sequences were observed very rarely, whereas some public TCRs were present in many individuals. In the study, around 150 TCR beta chains were listed as associated with cytomegalovirus. In both the original and validation cohorts, the classifier was reported to diagnose cytomegalovirus status with high specificity and sensitivity. A further reported finding was that TCR beta sequences accurately predicted the HLA-A and HLA-B alleles for most subjects in the first cohort. A later analysis found that TCR association rates varied across HLA loci, with DRB1 alleles showing the most associated TCRs and HLA-C alleles the fewest. According to a later analysis, most CMV-associated TCR beta chains appeared to be HLA-restricted, and the HLA associations seemed to be driven largely by CMV exposure. It was suggested by the authors that the approach could potentially be generalized to other disease states and immunological phenotypes. A cluster of highly shared sequence variants was judged likely to be a technical artifact of the sequencing pipeline. In vitro tests confirmed that a few of the cytomegalovirus-associated TCR beta chains recognize cytomegalovirus antigens. In an earlier analysis of approximately 590 of the donors, most TCR beta V segments appeared in productive rearrangements about 90% or about 30% of the time, broadly matching IMGT annotations. Because some donors lacked HLA typing at each locus, the association tests relied only on the typed subset. Compared with the roughly 710-donor mean, donors in an Asian-associated ancestry cluster had fewer N-insertions in productive TCRs, according to a later genetic analysis. Only TCR beta chains were sequenced in this cohort, and the absence of alpha or paired-chain data limited detectable features. Assigning TCR associations to individual alleles was difficult when HLA alleles, especially DR and DQ, strongly co-occurred. Correlated functional status among segregating V segments might reflect linkage disequilibrium, but an unknown experimental factor could not be ruled out.

From a lookup of the germline V gene (reference sequence), CDR1 and CDR2 are GTSNPN and SVGIG. The CDR3 measures 11 amino acids from cysteine to phenylalanine. The read is trimmed to its CDR3 DNA, 33 bases read in frame from base 1. Receptor amplification or capture employed the immunoSEQ multiplex PCR assay. The multiplex PCR relied on a mix of 60 forward primers for TCR Vbeta segments and 13 reverse primers for TCR Jbeta segments. A multiplex PCR assay on genomic DNA amplified the CDR3 region of rearranged TCR beta genes. On the Illumina HiSeq System, the amplified TCR beta libraries were sequenced as 87-base-pair reads. The published analysis was carried out like this. Across the 700 or so repertoires, a later analysis counted around 80 million unique TCR beta chains, approximately 12 million of which were shared by at least two donors. To remove PCR and sequencing errors, raw reads were error-corrected and collapsed into unique sequences using a nearest-neighbor algorithm that merged closely related sequences. V, D and J gene segments were assigned by aligning CDR3 sequences to IMGT reference sequences. For a sequence to be retained, a match of at least six nucleotides was required to both a V gene segment and a J gene segment. A rearrangement counted as productive if the CDR3 had no stop codons and remained in frame with V and J, and every other rearrangement counted as non-productive. CDR3 was defined according to IMGT convention as the region running from the second conserved V-encoded cysteine to the conserved J-encoded phenylalanine. The earlier analysis of fewer than 750 of the donors excluded sequences that lacked an unambiguous match to a single V gene segment. An earlier analysis of fewer than 750 of the donors classified V segments as functional when productive rearrangements were above 56.7% and as segregating when the standard deviation between donors was above 5%. A statistical classification framework was built for diagnosing cytomegalovirus status from the catalog of TCR beta chain sequences. V and J gene assignment, in a later analysis, came from comparing TCR nucleotide sequences with IMGT/GENE-DB human TR gene sequences. The TCRdist pipeline was used in a later analysis to assign CDR3 sequences and most-parsimonious VDJ recombination scenarios. In a later analysis, each TCR beta chain was defined by its CDR3 amino acid sequence together with its V-gene family, and reads lacking a unique V-gene family were excluded. A later analysis removed nearly 600 highly shared, low-generation-probability nucleotide sequences to deal with suspected cross-contamination and a sequencing artifact. In a later analysis, a clonal expansion index for each public chain was calculated from normalized within-repertoire ranks of inferred template counts. A later analysis computed generation probabilities with a VDJ recombination model fitted to out-of-frame rearrangements, and checked the results against IGoR. Hypergeometric tests were used in a later analysis to score TCR-TCR, TCR-HLA and TCR-CMV co-occurrence, with a repertoire-size bias correction applied to the TCR pairs. To estimate false discovery rates, a later analysis permuted the HLA or CMV assignments 20 times. A later analysis grouped co-occurring TCRs with DBSCAN, adding TCRdist sequence similarity when clustering within HLA-allele-positive subsets. For co-occurrence clustering, repertoires with fewer than 30,000 or more than 120,000 public chains were excluded, along with several repertoires with anomalous nucleotide sharing. Imported from immuneACCESS, the table was reduced by TCRdb to in-frame sequences with V and J called. These copies leave out some clones; in studies compared against another copy, an unresolved V gene accounts for under half, and the cause of the remainder is not known. D and trimming come from the DNA, and the V and J calls and clone size come from that table. The sample includes some 160,000 clones, with about a tenth observed a single time. The top ten constitute 1.5% to 2% of the sample.

The clonotype was recovered from a male donor in good health and CMV-seronegative. The sequence is built from TRBV30 and TRBJ1-1, with the D gene too uncertain to name. Material for sequencing was PBMCs. The encoded CDR3 is CAYQRANEAFF. The DNA sequence reads TGTGCATACCAGCGGGCGAATGAAGCTTTCTTT.